This T cell receptor (beta chain) was recovered during a study of radiotherapy plus CTLA-4 blockade in lung cancer listed by TCRdb under 2018. Looking at the study overall: Objective responses occurred in approximately 17% of enrolled patients, and about 30% achieved disease control.

The study at large found these results: Early dynamic changes in blood T cell clones, together with increased serum interferon-beta after radiation, were reported as the strongest predictors of response. After treatment with radiotherapy and ipilimumab, TCR clones that originated in tumors expanded in peripheral blood.

The study evaluated CTLA-4 blockade (ipilimumab) given together with focal radiation therapy in patients who had chemo-refractory metastatic non-small-cell lung cancer. Library creation used the immunoSEQ multiplex PCR assay. TCRdb stores this immuneACCESS table with in-frame sequences only. Part of the clones is absent; in the studies checked, under half of the shortfall reflects unresolved V genes, and no reason is known for the rest. The sample yields approximately 45,000 clones; roughly 65% were counted once. About 18% of the sample belongs to the ten largest clones. With respect to this clone: Its target antigen remains unknown. Nothing much larger sits one base from this clone, and base qualities are not available.

Material: peripheral blood, obtained from a patient treated with radiotherapy plus ipilimumab. The clonotype was recovered from a human donor with non-small cell lung cancer who had a partial response to radiotherapy plus ipilimumab.

The nucleotide sequence reads as follows: TGTGCCAGCAGACGGCTGGACAGGGAACATGGCTACACCTTC. Its product reads: CASRRLDREHGYTF. Here the chain combines TRBV27 and TRBJ1-2, with TRBD1 matching 8 junction bases. CDR3 length: 14 amino acids, cysteine to phenylalanine. The sequence is cut down to CDR3 DNA, 42 bases in frame from base 1. According to the germline V gene (reference sequence), CDR1 reads MNHEY and CDR2 reads SMNVEV. The germline V and J ends show losses of 6 bases and 6 bases respectively, and no gene match explains 9 bases of the junction.